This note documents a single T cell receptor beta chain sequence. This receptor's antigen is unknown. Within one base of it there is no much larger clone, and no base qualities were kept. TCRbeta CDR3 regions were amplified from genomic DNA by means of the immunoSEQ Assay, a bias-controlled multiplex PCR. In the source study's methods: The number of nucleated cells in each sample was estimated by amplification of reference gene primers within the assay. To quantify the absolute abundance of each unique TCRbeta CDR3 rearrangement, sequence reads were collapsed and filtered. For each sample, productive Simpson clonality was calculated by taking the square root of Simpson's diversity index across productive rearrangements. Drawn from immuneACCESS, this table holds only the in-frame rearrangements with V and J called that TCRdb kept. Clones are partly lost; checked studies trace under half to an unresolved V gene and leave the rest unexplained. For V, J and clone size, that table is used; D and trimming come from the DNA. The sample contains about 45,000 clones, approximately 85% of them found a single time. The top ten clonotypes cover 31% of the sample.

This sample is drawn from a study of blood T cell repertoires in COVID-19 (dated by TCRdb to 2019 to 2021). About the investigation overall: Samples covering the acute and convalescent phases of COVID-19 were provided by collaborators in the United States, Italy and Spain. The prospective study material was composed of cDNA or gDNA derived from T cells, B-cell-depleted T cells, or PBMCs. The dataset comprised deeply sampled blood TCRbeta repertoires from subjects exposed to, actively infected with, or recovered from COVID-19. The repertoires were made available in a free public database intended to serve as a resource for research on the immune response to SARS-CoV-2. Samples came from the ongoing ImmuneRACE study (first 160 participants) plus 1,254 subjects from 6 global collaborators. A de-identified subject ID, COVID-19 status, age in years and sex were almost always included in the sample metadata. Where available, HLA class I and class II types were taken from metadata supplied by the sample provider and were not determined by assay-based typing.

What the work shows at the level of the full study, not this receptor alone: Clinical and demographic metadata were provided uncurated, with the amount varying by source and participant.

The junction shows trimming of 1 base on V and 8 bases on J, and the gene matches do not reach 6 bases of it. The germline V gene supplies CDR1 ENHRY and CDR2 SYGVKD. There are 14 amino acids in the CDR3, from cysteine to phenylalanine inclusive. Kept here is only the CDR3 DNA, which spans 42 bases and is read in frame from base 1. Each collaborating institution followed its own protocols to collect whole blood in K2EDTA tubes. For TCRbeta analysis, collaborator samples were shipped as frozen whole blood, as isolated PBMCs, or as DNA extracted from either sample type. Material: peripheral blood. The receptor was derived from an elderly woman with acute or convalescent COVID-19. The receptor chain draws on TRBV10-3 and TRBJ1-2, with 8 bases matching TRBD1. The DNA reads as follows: TGTGCCATCAGTGAGTTAGGACAGGGCGGAGGCTACACCTTC. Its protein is CAISELGQGGGYTF.